This record concerns one TCR beta chain sequence. Its antigen remains unknown. The record originates from a study of radiotherapy plus CTLA-4 blockade in lung cancer. Whole-study results and caveats: Interferon-beta and early blood T cell clone dynamics reportedly predicted response best. Among blood TCR repertoires after radiotherapy plus ipilimumab, tumor-derived clones expanded.

Each patient with chemo-refractory metastatic non-small-cell lung cancer was treated with focal radiation plus CTLA-4 blockade using ipilimumab. Using immunoSEQ multiplex PCR, the repertoire was profiled, and TCRdb retains in-frame clones only, with some absent. The data show 90,000 or so clones, about 83% seen once. The CDR3 sequence is 15 residues long. Germline V lookup: CDR1 SGHRS, CDR2 YFSETQ. The V gene lost 0 bases and the J gene lost 5 bases, with 11 bases spanning the gap. This specimen was peripheral blood, taken from a patient treated with radiotherapy plus ipilimumab. This clonotype was sampled from a human donor with non-small cell lung cancer who had stable disease on radiotherapy plus ipilimumab. The V gene is TRBV5-1, the J gene TRBJ1-4; D might be TRBD1 (5 bases). The CDR3 loop reads CASSLARGRNEKLFF. In nucleotides, the CDR3 is TGCGCCAGCAGCTTGGCCCGGGGACGGAATGAAAAACTGTTTTTT.